These 27 T cell receptor beta chains share one sample of origin, sequenced in a study of cytomegalovirus exposure and HLA in healthy donors. Primers included in the PCR were 60 Vbeta and 13 Jbeta primers. Generated by immunoSEQ multiplex PCR, the TCRdb table keeps only in-frame clones and is missing some. In all, the sample yields tens of thousands of clones. The sequencing sample was made of PBMCs. The source of these receptors is a man aged 30 to 45 in good health and CMV-seronegative.

The chain is built from TRBV2 and TRBJ1-1; D gene ambiguous. V was clipped by 5 bases and J by 10 bases, with 11 bases between them. The CDR3 covers 11 residues. Germline loops: CDR1 SNHLY, CDR2 FYNNEI. The CDR3 DNA is TGTGCCAGCAGTTCCGGACTATCAGCTTTCTTT. This translates into CASSSGLSAFF.

J is TRBJ2-7 and V is TRBV7-9; 7 nucleotides agree with TRBD1. Germline CDR1 SEHNR, CDR2 FQNEAQ (reference sequence). The CDR3 covers 15 residues. With 1 base clipped from V and 2 bases from J, the junction kept 5 bases outside the gene matches. CDR3 sequence: CASSLVPGGTYEQYF. As DNA, the CDR3 is TGTGCCAGCAGCTTAGTCCCAGGGGGTACCTACGAGCAGTACTTC.

J is TRBJ2-1 and V is TRBV9, with 9 bases that match TRBD2. CDR1 is SGDLS and CDR2 is YYNGEE in the germline V gene. The ends lost 6 bases at V and 10 bases at J; junction bases unmatched: 11. This CDR3 is 14 amino acids long. The DNA for the CDR3 is TGTGCCAGCACCCGGACAGGTCTAGCGGGAGAGCAGTTCTTC. It encodes CASTRTGLAGEQFF. The entire variable domain, with the rest obtained from reference TRBV9 and TRBJ2-1, is as follows: DSGVTQTPKHLITATGQRVTLRCSPRSGDLSVYWYQQSLDQGLQFLIQYYNGEERAKGNILERFSAQQFPDLHSELNLSSLELGDSALYFCASTRTGLAGEQFFGPGTRLTVL.

The V call is TRBV19, the J call TRBJ1-4; D may be TRBD1 (5 bases). V shed 6 bases and J shed 7 bases, with 15 bases lying between them. Germline CDR1 and CDR2: LNHDA and SQIVND (reference sequence). This CDR3 region has 14 residues. CDR3: CASSLDSSGEKLFF. In nucleotides, the CDR3 is TGTGCCAGTAGCCTCGACAGTTCGGGTGAAAAACTGTTTTTT.

The chain is built from TRBV29-1 and TRBJ2-1; a weak D match, TRBD2 (6 bases). The ends were cut back, 6 bases at V and 12 bases at J, with 15 bases in the middle. Per germline, CDR1 SQVTM and CDR2 ANQGSEA. There are 11 residues in the CDR3. CDR3 protein: CSVPGLASQFF. The CDR3 DNA reads as TGCAGCGTCCCGGGACTGGCGTCGCAGTTCTTC.

The chain joins TRBV6-6 to TRBJ2-2; 9 nucleotides line up with TRBD1. With V trimmed by 5 bases and J by 9 bases, 10 bases remained unmatched. Germline CDR1 reads MNHNY; CDR2 reads SVGAGI (reference sequence). The CDR3 is 15 residues long. CDR3 DNA sequence: TGTGCCAGCAGTAACGGACAGGGGCCTGACCGGGAGCTGTTTTTT. Its translation is CASSNGQGPDRELFF.

The gene calls are TRBV25-1 and TRBJ2-3; D perhaps matches TRBD1 (6 bases). The CDR3 extends over 15 amino acids. V was pared by 1 base and J by 8 bases, with 16 bases between. The germline V gene has CDR1 MGHDK and CDR2 SYGVNS. CDR3 loop: CASSESGRGGVTQYF. CDR3 in DNA: TGTGCCAGCAGTGAATCGGGCAGGGGTGGAGTTACGCAGTATTTT.

The rearrangement uses TRBV6-5 and TRBJ2-7, with D perhaps TRBD1 (6 bases). The CDR3 runs 15 residues. V lost 2 bases and J lost 2, with 13 bases in between. In germline, CDR1 is MNHEY, CDR2 SVGAGI. The CDR3 here is CASSYAGVPTYEQYF. The CDR3 nucleotides read TGTGCCAGCAGTTACGCAGGGGTACCGACCTACGAGCAGTACTTC.

The chain has TRBV4-3 and TRBJ2-1; 10 bases are a match to TRBD2. This CDR3 has 15 amino acids. Germline V gene lookup returns CDR1 LGHNA and CDR2 YSLEER. V was clipped by 4 bases and J by 9 bases; unmatched bases: 9. The CDR3 reads CASSLSSSGSGEQFF. CDR3 in DNA: TGCGCCAGCAGCCTATCTTCTAGCGGGAGCGGTGAGCAGTTCTTC.

CDR3 region: CASSGTGLGELFF. The CDR3 coding sequence is TGCGCCAGCAGCGGAACAGGGCTGGGGGAGCTGTTTTTT. The V call is TRBV5-1, the J call TRBJ2-2, with D perhaps matching TRBD1 (6 bases). The CDR3 consists of 13 residues. Per the germline V gene, CDR1 is SGHRS and CDR2 is YFSETQ. V shed 4 bases and J shed 8 bases, with 12 bases lying between them. Based on the CDR3 plus reference TRBV5-1 and TRBJ2-2, the full variable domain is KAGVTQTPRYLIKTRGQQVTLSCSPISGHRSVSWYQQTPGQGLQFLFEYFSETQRNKGNFPGRFSGRQFSNSRSEMNVSTLELGDSALYLCASSGTGLGELFFGEGSRLTVL.

V gene TRBV4-1 combines with J gene TRBJ2-7, with TRBD2 as a possible D gene (5 bases). Trimming took 1 base from V and 2 from J, leaving 12 bases between them. The CDR3 spans 15 residues. CDR1 is MGHRA and CDR2 is YSYEKL in the germline V gene. The CDR3 sequence is CASSQVPGTAYEQYF. The DNA of the CDR3 is TGCGCCAGCAGCCAAGTTCCGGGAACCGCCTACGAGCAGTACTTC.

The V gene is TRBV28, the J gene TRBJ1-2, with a tentative D call TRBD1 (5 bases). The CDR3 spans 12 residues. The V gene's germline CDR1 is MDHEN and CDR2 SYDVKM. Trimming cost V 5 bases and J 4 bases, with 8 bases left between them. The CDR3 DNA sequence: TGTGCCAGCAGTCGGGGGATCTATGGCTACACCTTC. Translated: CASSRGIYGYTF.

A remark on this clone: A read error may produce the germline difference seen at one junction end. The rearrangement links TRBV30 to TRBJ2-5, with 8 bases fitting TRBD2. Per the germline V gene, CDR1 is GTSNPN and CDR2 is SVGIG (reference sequence). This CDR3 spans 15 amino acids. CDR3 DNA: TGTGCCGGGAGTGGCGGGGCGGGGGGCCAAGAGACCCAGTACTTC. This gives the protein CAGSGGAGGQETQYF.

V is TRBV5-1 and J is TRBJ1-2, with 7 nucleotides matching TRBD1. V was pared by 4 bases and J by 4 bases, with 10 bases of the junction left unmatched. The CDR3 extends over 15 amino acids. CDR1 SGHRS and CDR2 YFSETQ come from the germline V gene. This CDR3 reads CASSTETGPSYGYTF. CDR3 bases: TGCGCCAGCAGCACTGAGACAGGGCCTAGCTATGGCTACACCTTC.

This chain joins TRBV5-6 and TRBJ1-5, with 8 bases identical to TRBD1. There are 16 residues in the CDR3. The trim removed 4 bases at V and 4 bases at J, leaving 10 bases unmatched. Per germline, CDR1 SGHDT and CDR2 YYEEEE. CDR3 sequence reads: CASSPFQGAENQPQHF. As DNA, the CDR3 is TGTGCCAGCAGCCCATTCCAGGGGGCGGAGAATCAGCCCCAGCATTTT.

This sequence joins TRBV5-3 and TRBJ2-7; 7 nucleotides line up with TRBD2. TRBV5-3 is an ORF for which the function is uncertain. Trimming removed 1 base from V and 3 bases from J; junction bases left unmatched: 7. The CDR3 contains 15 residues. The CDR3 loop reads CARSLWQRGDYEQYF. CDR3 bases: TGTGCCAGAAGCTTGTGGCAGCGGGGAGACTACGAGCAGTACTTC.

The chain joins TRBV5-6 to TRBJ2-1, with D tentatively TRBD2 (5 bases). This CDR3 has 15 amino acids. The ends were cut back, 1 base at V and 5 bases at J, with 13 bases in the middle. Germline-derived CDR1 and CDR2 are SGHDT and YYEEEE. This chain's CDR3 is CASSLPPSKDNEQFF. CDR3 nucleotides: TGTGCCAGCAGCTTGCCCCCTAGCAAGGACAATGAGCAGTTCTTC.

The chain links TRBV6-6 to TRBJ2-7, with D possibly TRBD2 on 6 matching bases. V lost 5 bases, J lost 5 bases, and 19 bases lay in between. The germline gives CDR1 MNHNY, CDR2 SVGAGI (reference sequence). The CDR3 has 15 residues. In DNA, the CDR3 is TGTGCCAGCAGTCCCCGACTAGAGAATAGAGACGAGCAGTACTTC. Protein sequence: CASSPRLENRDEQYF.

The chain has TRBV5-4 and TRBJ2-7; 7 nucleotides line up with TRBD1. There are 13 residues in the CDR3. Germline assignment: CDR1 SGHNT and CDR2 YYREEE (reference sequence). The trim removed 6 bases at V and 5 bases at J, leaving 8 bases unmatched. CDR3 coding DNA: TGTGCCAGCAACAAGGACAGGAGGAACGAGCAGTACTTC. Its protein product is CASNKDRRNEQYF.

V and J are TRBV5-1 and TRBJ2-5, with TRBD2 as a possible D gene (6 bases). The CDR3 covers 18 residues. Germline CDR1 reads SGHRS; CDR2 reads YFSETQ. Trimming removed 1 base at V and 2 bases at J, with 21 bases between. The CDR3 spells CASSLPLGVSAGQETQYF. CDR3 sequence (DNA): TGCGCCAGCAGCTTGCCCCTTGGGGTCTCCGCGGGGCAAGAGACCCAGTACTTC.

The rearrangement uses TRBV4-3 and TRBJ2-1; the match to TRBD1 covers 7 bases. The CDR3 contains 18 residues. J was trimmed by 8 bases and V by 4 bases; bases with no gene match: 20. The germline CDR1 and CDR2 sequences are LGHNA and YSLEER. DNA of the CDR3: TGCGCCAGCAGCCCCTTTCCTGGACAGGCTTCGTACTCCTATGAGCAGTTCTTC. It is translated as CASSPFPGQASYSYEQFF.

The chain's CDR3 is CASSFQGLFNSPLHF. The CDR3 DNA is TGTGCCAGCAGCTTCCAGGGACTTTTTAATTCACCCCTCCACTTT. This sequence joins TRBV7-2 and TRBJ1-6, with D tentatively TRBD1 (5 bases). CDR3 size: 15 residues. The germline CDR1 and CDR2 sequences are SGHTA and FQGNSA. The V gene lost 3 bases and the J gene lost 6 bases, with 12 bases spanning the gap.

The chain combines TRBV30 with TRBJ2-5, with TRBD1 identical over 7 bases. V lost 8 bases to trimming and J lost 2 bases; unmatched junction nucleotides: 5. The germline V gene has CDR1 GTSNPN and CDR2 SVGIG (reference sequence). CDR3 length equals 12 residues. CDR3 DNA: TGTGCCCAGGACAGGAGACAAGAGACCCAGTACTTC. Translated: CAQDRRQETQYF.

The V call is TRBV20-1, the J call TRBJ1-2, with 8 bases matching TRBD1. Trimming took 3 bases from V and 8 from J; bases not matched to a gene: 2. CDR1 DFQATT and CDR2 SNEGSKA come from the germline V gene (reference sequence). This CDR3 comprises 11 residues. In nucleotides, the CDR3 is TGCAGTGCTAGGACAGGGGAAGGCTACACCTTC. Translating gives CSARTGEGYTF.

The CDR3 spells CASSQERPGSSYNEQFF. Here the CDR3 DNA reads TGCGCCAGCAGCCAAGAGCGGCCGGGGAGCTCCTACAATGAGCAGTTCTTC. The chain uses TRBV4-3 and TRBJ2-1; possible D gene TRBD2, 5 bases. In germline, CDR1 is LGHNA, CDR2 YSLEER. The CDR3 length is 17 residues. The germline V and J ends were trimmed by 0 bases and 0 bases, with 12 bases remaining between them.

The rearrangement joins TRBV6-5 to TRBJ2-3; possible D gene TRBD1, 6 bases. Germline V CDR1 and CDR2: MNHEY, SVGAGI. V was cut by 8 bases and J by 2 bases, with 8 bases left in between. The CDR3 has 12 amino acids. The CDR3 DNA reads as TGTGCCAGCCAGGGGTTCACAGATACGCAGTATTTT. It encodes CASQGFTDTQYF.

The genes are TRBV13 and TRBJ1-1; 9 bases align to TRBD1. CDR1 and CDR2 from the germline V gene are PRHDT and FYEKMQ (reference sequence). CDR3 length equals 15 residues. Trimming cost V 4 bases and J 3 bases; bases outside gene matches: 6. The CDR3 region is CASSSTGGWYTEAFF. CDR3 coding DNA: TGTGCCAGCAGCTCTACAGGGGGCTGGTACACTGAAGCTTTCTTT.